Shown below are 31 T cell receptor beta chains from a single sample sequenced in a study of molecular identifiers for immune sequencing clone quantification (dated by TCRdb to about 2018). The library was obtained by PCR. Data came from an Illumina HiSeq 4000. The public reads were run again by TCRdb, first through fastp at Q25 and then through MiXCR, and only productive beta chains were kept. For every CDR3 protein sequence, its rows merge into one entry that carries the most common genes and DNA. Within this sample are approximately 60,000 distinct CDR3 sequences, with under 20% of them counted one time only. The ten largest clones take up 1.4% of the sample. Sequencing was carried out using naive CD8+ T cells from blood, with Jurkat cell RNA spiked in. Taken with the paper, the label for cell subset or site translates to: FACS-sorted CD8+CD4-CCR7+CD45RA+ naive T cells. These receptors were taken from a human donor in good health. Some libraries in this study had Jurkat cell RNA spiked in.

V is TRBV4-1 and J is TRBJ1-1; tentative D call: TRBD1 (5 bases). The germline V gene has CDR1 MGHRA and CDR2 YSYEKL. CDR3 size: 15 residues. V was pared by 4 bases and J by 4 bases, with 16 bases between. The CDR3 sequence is CASSLQRTGGTEAFF. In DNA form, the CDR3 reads TGCGCCAGCAGCCTCCAACGGACCGGGGGCACTGAAGCTTTCTTT.

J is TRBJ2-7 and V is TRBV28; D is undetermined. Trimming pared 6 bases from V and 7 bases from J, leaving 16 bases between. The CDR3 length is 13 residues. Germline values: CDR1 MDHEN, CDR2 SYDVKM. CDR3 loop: CASSLEVLREQYF. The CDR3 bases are TGTGCCAGCAGCCTCGAAGTTCTGAGGGAGCAGTACTTC.

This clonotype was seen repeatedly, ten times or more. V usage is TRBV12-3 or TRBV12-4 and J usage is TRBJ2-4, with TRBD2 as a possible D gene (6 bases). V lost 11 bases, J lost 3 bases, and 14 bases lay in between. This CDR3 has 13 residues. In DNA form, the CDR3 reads TGTGCCGCCAGTAGGACTAACAAAAACATTCAGTACTTC. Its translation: CAASRTNKNIQYF.

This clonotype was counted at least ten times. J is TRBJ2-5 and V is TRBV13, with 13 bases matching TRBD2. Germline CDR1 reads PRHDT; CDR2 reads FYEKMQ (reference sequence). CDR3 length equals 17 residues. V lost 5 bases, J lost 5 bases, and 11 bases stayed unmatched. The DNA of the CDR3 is TGTGCCAGCAGCGCCCGCACCGGGACTAGCGGGACGGAGACCCAGTACTTC. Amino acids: CASSARTGTSGTETQYF.

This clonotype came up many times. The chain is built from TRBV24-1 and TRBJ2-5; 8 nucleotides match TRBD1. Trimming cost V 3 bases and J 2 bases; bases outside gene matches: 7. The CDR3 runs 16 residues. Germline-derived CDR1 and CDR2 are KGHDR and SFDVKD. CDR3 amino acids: CATSDIRDRTQETQYF. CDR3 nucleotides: TGTGCCACCAGTGATATCCGGGACAGGACTCAAGAGACCCAGTACTTC.

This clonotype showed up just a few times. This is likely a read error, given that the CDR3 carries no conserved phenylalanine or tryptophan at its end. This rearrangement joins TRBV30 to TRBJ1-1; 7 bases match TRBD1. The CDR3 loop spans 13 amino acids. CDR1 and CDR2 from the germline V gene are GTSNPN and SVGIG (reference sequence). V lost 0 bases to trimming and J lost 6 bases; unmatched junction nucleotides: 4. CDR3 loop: CAWSVRGGAEAFL. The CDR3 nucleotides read TGTGCCTGGAGTGTACGAGGGGGCGCTGAAGCTTTCCTT.

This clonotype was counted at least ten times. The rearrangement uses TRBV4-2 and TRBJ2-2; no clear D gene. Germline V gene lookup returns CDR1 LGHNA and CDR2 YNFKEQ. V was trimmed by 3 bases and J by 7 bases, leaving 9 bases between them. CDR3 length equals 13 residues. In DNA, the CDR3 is TGTGCCAGCAGCCAGTTTCGGAGCGGGGAGCTGTTTTTT. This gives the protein CASSQFRSGELFF.

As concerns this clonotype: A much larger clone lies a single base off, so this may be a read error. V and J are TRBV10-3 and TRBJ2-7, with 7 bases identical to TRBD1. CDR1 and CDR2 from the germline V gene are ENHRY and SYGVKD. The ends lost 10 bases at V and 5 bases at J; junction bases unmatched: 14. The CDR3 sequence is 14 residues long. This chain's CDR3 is CATVGARDSHEQYF. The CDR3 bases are TGTGCCACCGTAGGAGCCCGGGACAGCCACGAGCAGTACTTC.

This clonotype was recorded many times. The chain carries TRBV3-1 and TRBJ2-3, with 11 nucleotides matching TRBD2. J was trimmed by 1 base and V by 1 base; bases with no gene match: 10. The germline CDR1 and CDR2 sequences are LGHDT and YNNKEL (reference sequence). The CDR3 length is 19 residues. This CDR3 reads CASSQVGLAGPMGTDTQYF. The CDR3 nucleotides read TGTGCCAGCAGCCAAGTCGGACTAGCGGGCCCCATGGGCACAGATACGCAGTATTTT.

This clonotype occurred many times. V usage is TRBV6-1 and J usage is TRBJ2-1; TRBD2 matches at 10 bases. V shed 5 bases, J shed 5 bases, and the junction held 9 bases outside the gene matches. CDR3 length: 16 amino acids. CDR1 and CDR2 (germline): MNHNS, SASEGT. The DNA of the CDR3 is TGTGCCAGCAGTTACTATACTAGCGGGATTGACAATGAGCAGTTCTTC. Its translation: CASSYYTSGIDNEQFF.

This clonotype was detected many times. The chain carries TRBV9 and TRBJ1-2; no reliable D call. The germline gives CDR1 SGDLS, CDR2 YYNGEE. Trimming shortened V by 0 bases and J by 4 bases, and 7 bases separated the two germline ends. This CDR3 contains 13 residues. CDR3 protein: CASSVATRYGYTF. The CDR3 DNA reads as TGTGCCAGCAGCGTAGCTACGCGCTATGGCTACACCTTC. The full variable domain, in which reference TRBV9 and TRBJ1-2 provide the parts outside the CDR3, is DSGVTQTPKHLITATGQRVTLRCSPRSGDLSVYWYQQSLDQGLQFLIQYYNGEERAKGNILERFSAQQFPDLHSELNLSSLELGDSALYFCASSVATRYGYTFGSGTRLTVV.

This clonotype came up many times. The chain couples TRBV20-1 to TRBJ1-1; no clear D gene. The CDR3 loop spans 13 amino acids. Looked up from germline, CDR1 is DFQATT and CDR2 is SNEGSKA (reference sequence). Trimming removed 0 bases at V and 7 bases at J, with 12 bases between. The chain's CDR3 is CSARDLDGIEAFF. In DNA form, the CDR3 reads TGCAGTGCTAGAGATTTGGACGGAATTGAAGCTTTCTTT.

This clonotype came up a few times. Written as DNA, the CDR3 is TGTGCCTGGACCGAGAGCACCGGGGAGCTGTTTTTT. This codes for CAWTESTGELFF. The chain uses TRBV30 and TRBJ2-2; D gene ambiguous. The V gene's germline CDR1 is GTSNPN and CDR2 SVGIG (reference sequence). The length of the CDR3 is 12 residues. Trimming removed 4 bases from V and 4 bases from J, with 7 bases in between.

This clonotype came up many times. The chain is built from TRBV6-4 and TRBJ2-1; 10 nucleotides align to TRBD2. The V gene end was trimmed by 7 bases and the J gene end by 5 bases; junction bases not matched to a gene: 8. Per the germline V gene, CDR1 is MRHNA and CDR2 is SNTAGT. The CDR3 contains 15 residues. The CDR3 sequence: CASKAGGPWDNEQFF. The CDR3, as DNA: TGTGCCAGCAAAGCGGGAGGGCCATGGGACAATGAGCAGTTCTTC.

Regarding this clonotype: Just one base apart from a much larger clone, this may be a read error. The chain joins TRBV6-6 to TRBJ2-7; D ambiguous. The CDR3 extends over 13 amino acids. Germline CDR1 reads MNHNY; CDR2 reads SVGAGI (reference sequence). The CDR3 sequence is CASSYGMSYEQCF. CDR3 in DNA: TGTGCCAGCAGTTACGGGATGTCCTACGAGCAGTGCTTC.

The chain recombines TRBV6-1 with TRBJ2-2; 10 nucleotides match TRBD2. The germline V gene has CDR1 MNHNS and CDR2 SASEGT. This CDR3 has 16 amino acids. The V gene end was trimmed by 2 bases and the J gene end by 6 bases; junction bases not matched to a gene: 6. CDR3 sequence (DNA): TGTGCCAGCAGTGAAAAAAGCCTAGCGGGAGCCGGGGAGCTGTTTTTT. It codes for CASSEKSLAGAGELFF.

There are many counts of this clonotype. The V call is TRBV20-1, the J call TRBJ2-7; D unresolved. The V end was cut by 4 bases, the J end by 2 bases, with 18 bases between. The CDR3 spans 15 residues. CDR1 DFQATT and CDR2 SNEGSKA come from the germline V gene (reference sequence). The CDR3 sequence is CSAIPNQAPTYEQYF. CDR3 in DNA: TGCAGTGCTATCCCGAATCAGGCACCCACCTACGAGCAGTACTTC.

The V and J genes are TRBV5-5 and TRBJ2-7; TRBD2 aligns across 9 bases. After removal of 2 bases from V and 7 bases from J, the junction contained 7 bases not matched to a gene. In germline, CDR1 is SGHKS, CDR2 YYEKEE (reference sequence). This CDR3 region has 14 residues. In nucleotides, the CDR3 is TGTGCCAGCAGCTTAGCGGGAGGTCTGGAAGAGCAGTACTTC. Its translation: CASSLAGGLEEQYF.

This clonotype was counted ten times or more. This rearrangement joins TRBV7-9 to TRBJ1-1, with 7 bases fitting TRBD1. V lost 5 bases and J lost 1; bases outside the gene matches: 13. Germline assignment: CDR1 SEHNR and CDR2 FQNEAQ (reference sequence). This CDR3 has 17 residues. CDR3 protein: CASSLPRGGTANTEAFF. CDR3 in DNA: TGTGCCAGCAGCCTACCCCGAGGCGGGACAGCGAACACTGAAGCTTTCTTT.

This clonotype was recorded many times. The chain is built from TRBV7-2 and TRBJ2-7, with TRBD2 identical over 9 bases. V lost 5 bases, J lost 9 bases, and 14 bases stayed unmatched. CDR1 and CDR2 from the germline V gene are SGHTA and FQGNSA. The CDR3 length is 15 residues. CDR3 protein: CASSRKGSGSTVQYF. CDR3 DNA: TGTGCCAGCAGCAGAAAAGGTAGCGGGAGTACCGTGCAGTACTTC.

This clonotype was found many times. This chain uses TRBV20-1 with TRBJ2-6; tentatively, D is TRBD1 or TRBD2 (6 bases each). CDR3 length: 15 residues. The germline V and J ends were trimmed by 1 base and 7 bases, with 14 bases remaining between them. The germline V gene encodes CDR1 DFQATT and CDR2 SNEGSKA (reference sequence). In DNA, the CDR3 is TGCAGTGCTAGAGCCGAAGGAGGGGGTGCCAACGTCCTGACTTTC. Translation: CSARAEGGGANVLTF.

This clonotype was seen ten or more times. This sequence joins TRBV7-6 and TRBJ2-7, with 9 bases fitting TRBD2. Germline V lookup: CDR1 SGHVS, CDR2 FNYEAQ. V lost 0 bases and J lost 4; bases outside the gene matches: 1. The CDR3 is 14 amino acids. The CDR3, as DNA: TGTGCCAGCAGCTTAGCTAGCGGGAGTTACGAGCAGTACTTC. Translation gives CASSLASGSYEQYF.

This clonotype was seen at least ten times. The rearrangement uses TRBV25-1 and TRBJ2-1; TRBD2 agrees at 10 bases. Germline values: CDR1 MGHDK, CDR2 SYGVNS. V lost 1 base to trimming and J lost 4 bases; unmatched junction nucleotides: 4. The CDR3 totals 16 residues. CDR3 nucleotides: TGTGCCAGCAGTGAATGGACTAGCGGACTATACAATGAGCAGTTCTTC. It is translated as CASSEWTSGLYNEQFF.

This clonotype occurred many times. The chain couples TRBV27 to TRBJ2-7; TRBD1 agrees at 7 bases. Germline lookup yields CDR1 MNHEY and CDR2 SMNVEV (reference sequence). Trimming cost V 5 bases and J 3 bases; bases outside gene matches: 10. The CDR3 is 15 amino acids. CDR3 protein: CASSPGTAEIYEQYF. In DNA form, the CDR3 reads TGTGCCAGCAGTCCTGGGACAGCGGAAATCTACGAGCAGTACTTC.

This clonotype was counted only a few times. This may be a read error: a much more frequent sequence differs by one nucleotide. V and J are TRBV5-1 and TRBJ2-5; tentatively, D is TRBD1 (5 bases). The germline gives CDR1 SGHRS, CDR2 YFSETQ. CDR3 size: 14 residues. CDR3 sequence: CASSSDIVQETRYF. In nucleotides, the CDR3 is TGCGCCAGCAGCTCGGACATAGTCCAAGAGACCCGGTACTTC.

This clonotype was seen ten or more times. The CDR3: CASSISTSGSTDTQYF. CDR3 DNA: TGTGCCAGCAGCATATCGACTAGCGGGAGTACAGATACGCAGTATTTT. The chain is built from TRBV7-9 and TRBJ2-3; 12 nucleotides align to TRBD2. Germline V gene sequence: CDR1 SEHNR, CDR2 FQNEAQ (reference sequence). J gave up 3 bases and V 5 bases, and 6 bases lay outside the gene matches. CDR3 length: 16 amino acids.

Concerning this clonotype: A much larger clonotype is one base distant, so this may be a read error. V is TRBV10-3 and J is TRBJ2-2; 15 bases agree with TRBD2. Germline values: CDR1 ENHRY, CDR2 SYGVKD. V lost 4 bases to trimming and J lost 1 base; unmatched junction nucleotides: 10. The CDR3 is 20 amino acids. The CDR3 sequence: CAISGPGTSGRPRNTGELFF. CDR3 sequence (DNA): TGTGCCATCAGTGGACCCGGGACTAGCGGGAGGCCGAGGAACACCGGGGAGCTGTTTTTT.

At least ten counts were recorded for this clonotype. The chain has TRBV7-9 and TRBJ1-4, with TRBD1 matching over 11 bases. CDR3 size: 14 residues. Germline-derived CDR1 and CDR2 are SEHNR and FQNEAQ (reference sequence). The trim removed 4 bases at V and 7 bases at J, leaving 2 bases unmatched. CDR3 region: CASSSDRGREKLFF. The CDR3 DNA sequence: TGTGCCAGCAGCTCGGACAGGGGGCGTGAAAAACTGTTTTTT.

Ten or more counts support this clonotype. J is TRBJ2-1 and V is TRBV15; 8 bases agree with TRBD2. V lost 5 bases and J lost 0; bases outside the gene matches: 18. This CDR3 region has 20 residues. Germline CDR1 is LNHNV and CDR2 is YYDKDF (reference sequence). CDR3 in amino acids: CATSEAWGGRTLRSYNEQFF. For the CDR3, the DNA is TGTGCCACCAGCGAAGCTTGGGGCGGGAGGACGTTACGCTCCTACAATGAGCAGTTCTTC.

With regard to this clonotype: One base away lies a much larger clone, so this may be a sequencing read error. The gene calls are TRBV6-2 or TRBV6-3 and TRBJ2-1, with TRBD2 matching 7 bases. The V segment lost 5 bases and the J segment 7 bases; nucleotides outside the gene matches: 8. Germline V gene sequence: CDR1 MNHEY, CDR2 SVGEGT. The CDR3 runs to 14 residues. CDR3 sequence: CASSAHGGTNEQFF. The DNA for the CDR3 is TGTGCCAGCAGTGCCCACGGGGGGACGAATGAGCAGTTCTTC.

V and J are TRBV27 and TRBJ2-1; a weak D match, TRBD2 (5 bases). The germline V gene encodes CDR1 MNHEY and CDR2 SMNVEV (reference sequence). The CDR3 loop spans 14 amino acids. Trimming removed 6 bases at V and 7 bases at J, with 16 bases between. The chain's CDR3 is CASSQPGYMNEQFF. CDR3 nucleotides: TGTGCCAGCAGCCAGCCGGGGTACATGAATGAGCAGTTCTTC.